This record covers a single T cell receptor (beta chain). These data are taken from a study of blood T cell repertoires in COVID-19. Study details: T cells, B-cell-depleted T cells, or PBMCs provided the cDNA or gDNA that served as material.

Per the study methods: Nucleated cell counts were estimated from reference gene primer amplification. This table comes from immunoSEQ multiplex PCR, and its TCRdb copy is limited to in-frame clones, with some not included. V, J and clone size are taken as reported in that table, and D and trimming were inferred from the DNA itself. The profile shows fewer than 200,000 clones, approximately 80% of them singletons. Clinical history reported by participants formed the basis on which cohorts were assigned. Each recovered donor of Cohort 3 presented with two negative PCRs, clearance, or symptom resolution. Sequencing used PBMCs or T cells enriched from blood (not recorded which). The source of this sequence is a man between 45 and 60 years old who had recovered from COVID-19.

Written as DNA, the CDR3 is TGTGCCAGCAGTGTACCAACCCAGGGCACTGAAGCTTTCTTT. Translated: CASSVPTQGTEAFF. V is TRBV2 and J is TRBJ1-1; D is possibly TRBD1 (5 bases). Germline V CDR1 and CDR2: SNHLY, FYNNEI. Between the trimmed V and J ends, which lost 4 bases and 4 bases, there was a span of 13 bases. The CDR3 runs to 14 residues.